This TCR beta chain was obtained from a study of blood T cell repertoires in COVID-19. Across the whole study: Sites across the United States, Italy and Spain contributed samples from acute and convalescent COVID-19.

The ends lost 1 base at V and 4 bases at J; junction bases unmatched: 7. This CDR3 contains 16 residues. Germline CDR1 and CDR2: LGHNA and YNFKEQ. This clone has just one count. Repertoires were generated with immunoSEQ multiplex PCR, while TCRdb's copy carries only in-frame clones and drops some. This table holds almost 300,000 clones, more than 75% found once. This chain links TRBV4-2 with TRBJ1-5; 7 nucleotides align to TRBD1. Source material: peripheral blood. The source is a man between 65 and 85 years old with acute or convalescent COVID-19. Here the CDR3 DNA reads TGTGCCAGCAGCCAAGCCTCCCGGGACAGTAATCAGCCCCAGCATTTT. Translating gives CASSQASRDSNQPQHF.